This T cell receptor (beta chain) emerged from a study of identical twins. Every one of the donors was a healthy Caucasian. Template switching added a universal primer binding site, and final cDNA carried unique molecular identifiers. TCRdb fed the 5' RACE reads into MiXCR, producing one record per CDR3 protein. The sample has roughly 250,000 distinct CDR3 sequences; more than 13% are singletons. Study-level findings and limits: Where beta out-of-frame sequences were concerned, excess twin sharing was weaker. Compared with models, monozygotic twins showed more out-of-frame TCR alpha sharing.

This clonotype was recorded at least ten times. Its antigen is currently unknown. V lost 3 bases and J 7 bases, leaving 13 bases between the germline ends. There are 14 residues in the CDR3. Germline V gene lookup returns CDR1 SGHRS and CDR2 YFSETQ. The chain uses TRBV5-1 and TRBJ1-4; tentative D call: TRBD1 (6 bases). This receptor was taken from a woman aged 18-29 years in good health. Sequencing used memory (CD45RO+) T cells sorted from blood. CDR3 sequence (DNA): TGCGCCAGCAGCTGGGGACACGGGAGTGAAAAACTGTTTTTT. It encodes CASSWGHGSEKLFF.